This TCR beta chain came from a study of T cells in tuberculosis. Turning to the study itself: A South African cohort included IGRA-negative adolescents, latently infected IGRA-positive adolescents and adults with active tuberculosis.

The method was immunoSEQ multiplex PCR; TCRdb's version includes in-frame clones alone and lacks a portion of them. In the table there are more than 35,000 clones, approximately 94% of which are singletons. The CDR3 consists of 17 residues. The J segment lost 8 bases and the V segment lost 8 bases, leaving 19 bases of the junction unmatched. Germline loops: CDR1 SNHLY, CDR2 FYNNEI. Described time point: new active TB diagnosis, blood taken before or within 7 days of starting treatment. The J gene is TRBJ1-4, the V gene TRBV2, with 8 bases identical to TRBD1. The sequence was collected from an adult with tuberculosis. Specimen: PBMCs, collected at tuberculosis diagnosis. Here the CDR3 reads CASRGPLTGGSWEKLFF. The CDR3 nucleotides are TGTGCCAGCCGGGGGCCCCTAACAGGGGGTTCTTGGGAAAAACTGTTTTTT.